Listed here is a single TCR beta chain. What it binds is unknown. The data were obtained in a study of T-cell reconstitution after alpha-beta-depleted transplantation in children. Unique molecular identifiers were used in preparing the TCRbeta library. A single record per CDR3 protein comes from TCRdb applying MiXCR to the PCR reads. The repertoire includes about 27,000 distinct CDR3 sequences, 15% to 20% of them detected once, and around 36% sits in the top ten. General study results and limits: Newly produced T cells mostly provided counts and TCRbeta diversity after one year, as hyperexpanded clones declined. At around two months after transplant, the alpha-beta T cells were reportedly derived from several hundred expanded clones that came from non-depleted graft cells.

The input for sequencing was PBMCs, mostly from graft donor cells, taken 60 days after TCRalphabeta/CD19-depleted stem cell transplant. This receptor was taken from a male patient between 2 and 10 years old who had a stem cell transplant for acute lymphoblastic leukemia, so the T cells may come from the graft donor.

The CDR3 loop is CASSFSPGLYNEQFF. CDR3 DNA: TGCGCCAGCAGCTTCTCTCCCGGACTCTACAATGAGCAGTTCTTC. The gene calls are TRBV5-1 and TRBJ2-1; perhaps TRBD2 as D (5 bases). The germline V gene encodes CDR1 SGHRS and CDR2 YFSETQ. V lost 2 bases, J lost 3 bases, and 12 bases lay in between. This CDR3 has 15 residues. Drawing the rest from reference TRBV5-1 and TRBJ2-1, the complete variable domain is KAGVTQTPRYLIKTRGQQVTLSCSPISGHRSVSWYQQTPGQGLQFLFEYFSETQRNKGNFPGRFSGRQFSNSRSEMNVSTLELGDSALYLCASSFSPGLYNEQFFGPGTRLTVL.